Sequencing of this T cell receptor beta chain was carried out in a study of blood T cells in healthy people across ages. It was with a sample-barcoded 5' primer and a J-beta primer mix that a second PCR of roughly 7 to 12 cycles was run. TCRdb processed the 5' RACE reads anew with MiXCR; each CDR3 protein has one entry. The sample lists 1.5 million or so distinct CDR3 sequences; 40% to 50% were seen once. Germline-derived CDR1 and CDR2 are SGHRS and YFSETQ. The CDR3 contains 14 residues. Between the trimmed V and J ends, which lost 3 bases and 2 bases, there was a span of 12 bases. Every sample yielded at least 7 million isolated PBMCs.

The TCR was taken from a woman between 18 and 30 years old in good health. Sequencing input: blood. The V and J genes are TRBV5-1 and TRBJ2-7; TRBD1 is a possible D gene (6 bases). The CDR3 sequence is CASSSGQSAYEQYF. CDR3 DNA sequence: TGCGCCAGCAGCTCCGGACAGAGCGCCTACGAGCAGTACTTC.